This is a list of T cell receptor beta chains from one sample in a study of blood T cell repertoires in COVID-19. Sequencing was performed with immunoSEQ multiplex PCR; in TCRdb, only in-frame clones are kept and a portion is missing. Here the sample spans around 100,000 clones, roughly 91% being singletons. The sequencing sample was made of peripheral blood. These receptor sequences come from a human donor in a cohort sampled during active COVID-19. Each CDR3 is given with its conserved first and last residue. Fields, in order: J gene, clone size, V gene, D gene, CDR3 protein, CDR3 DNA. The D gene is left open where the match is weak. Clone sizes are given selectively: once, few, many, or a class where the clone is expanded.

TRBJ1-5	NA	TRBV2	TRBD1	CASRETGNQPQHF	TGTGCCAGCCGTGAGACAGGGAATCAGCCCCAGCATTTT
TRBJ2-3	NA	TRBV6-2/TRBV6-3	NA	CASSYSNSISTDTQYF	TGTGCCAGCAGTTACTCGAATTCTATATCCACAGATACGCAGTATTTT
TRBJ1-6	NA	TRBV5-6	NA	CASSLSAVGSPLHF	TGTGCCAGCAGCCTTAGTGCGGTAGGATCACCCCTCCACTTT
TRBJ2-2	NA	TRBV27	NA	CASSLIGSYTGELFF	TGTGCCAGCAGCTTAATCGGGAGCTACACCGGGGAGCTGTTTTTT
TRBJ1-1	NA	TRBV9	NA	CASSVEGRGYTEAFF	TGTGCCAGCAGCGTAGAGGGCAGGGGTTATACTGAAGCTTTCTTT
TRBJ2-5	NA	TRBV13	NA	CASSLTGGETQYF	TGTGCCAGCAGCTTGACAGGTGGAGAGACCCAGTACTTC
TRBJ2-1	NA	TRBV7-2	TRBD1	CASSYRDRDEQFF	TGTGCCAGCAGCTATAGAGACAGGGATGAGCAGTTCTTC
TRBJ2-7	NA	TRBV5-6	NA	CASSEGGAAQYF	TGTGCCAGCAGCGAGGGCGGGGCGGCGCAGTACTTC
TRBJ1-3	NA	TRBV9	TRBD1	CASSAGGSGNTIYF	TGTGCCAGCAGCGCAGGGGGTTCGGGAAACACCATATATTTT
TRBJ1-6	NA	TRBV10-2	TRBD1	CATWTGHNSPLHF	TGCGCCACCTGGACAGGGCACAATTCACCCCTCCACTTT
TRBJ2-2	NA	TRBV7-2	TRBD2	CASTPSSLAGVGELFF	TGTGCCAGCACTCCAAGCAGTTTAGCGGGAGTCGGGGAGCTGTTTTTT
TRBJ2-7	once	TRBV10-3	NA	CAISEVQGSVQYF	TGTGCCATCAGTGAGGTACAGGGTTCCGTGCAGTACTTC
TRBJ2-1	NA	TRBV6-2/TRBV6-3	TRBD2	CASSYSGTSTRYNEQFF	TGTGCCAGCAGTTACTCCGGGACTAGCACACGCTACAATGAGCAGTTCTTC
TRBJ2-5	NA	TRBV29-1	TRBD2	CSVAGGRLETQYF	TGCAGCGTAGCGGGGGGTAGATTAGAGACCCAGTACTTC
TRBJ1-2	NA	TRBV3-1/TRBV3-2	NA	CASSQDGGAQTTTYGYTF	TGTGCCAGCAGCCAAGATGGGGGGGCCCAAACCACCACCTATGGCTACACCTTC
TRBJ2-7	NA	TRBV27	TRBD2	CASRSLAGGEQYF	TGTGCCAGCAGATCACTAGCGGGAGGCGAGCAGTACTTC
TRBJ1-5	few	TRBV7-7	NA	CASSPGGDQPQHF	TGTGCCAGCAGCCCCGGCGGGGATCAGCCCCAGCATTTT
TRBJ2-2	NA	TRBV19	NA	CASRAHLEELFF	TGTGCCAGTAGGGCCCATCTAGAGGAGCTGTTTTTT
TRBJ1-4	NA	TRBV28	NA	CASRPYEGSNEKLFF	TGTGCCAGCAGACCCTATGAGGGTTCTAATGAAAAACTGTTTTTT
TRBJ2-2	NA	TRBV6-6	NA	CASSYKGRGRTGELFF	TGTGCCAGCAGTTACAAAGGCAGGGGAAGAACCGGGGAGCTGTTTTTT
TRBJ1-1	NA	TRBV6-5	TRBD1	CASSYEGQGYTEAFF	TGTGCCAGCAGTTACGAGGGACAGGGGTATACTGAAGCTTTCTTT
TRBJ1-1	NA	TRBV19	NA	CASSFGGHTEAFF	TGTGCCAGTAGTTTCGGGGGGCACACTGAAGCTTTCTTT
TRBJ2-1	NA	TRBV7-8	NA	CASSLAGRSSYNEQFF	TGTGCCAGCAGCTTAGCGGGGAGGAGCTCCTACAATGAGCAGTTCTTC
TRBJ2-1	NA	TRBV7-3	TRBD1	CASSAGTGPYNEQFF	TGTGCCAGCAGTGCCGGGACAGGACCTTACAATGAGCAGTTCTTC
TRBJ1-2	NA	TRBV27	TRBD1	CASSRIDRGLSGYTF	TGTGCCAGCAGTCGCATAGACAGGGGTCTCTCGGGCTACACCTTC
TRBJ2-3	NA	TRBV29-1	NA	CSVVAEAQYF	TGCAGCGTTGTCGCAGAGGCGCAGTATTTT
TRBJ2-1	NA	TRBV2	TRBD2	CASSVPRTRAYNEQFF	TGTGCCAGCAGTGTCCCTAGGACTAGAGCCTACAATGAGCAGTTCTTC
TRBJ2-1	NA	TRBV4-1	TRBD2	CASSKYGTSSYNEQFF	TGCGCCAGCAGCAAATACGGGACTAGCTCCTACAATGAGCAGTTCTTC
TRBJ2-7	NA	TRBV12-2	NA	CASRLGGEGGNEQYF	TGTGCAAGTCGCTTAGGGGGGGAGGGAGGTAACGAGCAGTACTTC
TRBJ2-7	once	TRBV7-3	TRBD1	CASSFGTGDHEQYF	TGTGCCAGCAGCTTTGGGACAGGGGACCACGAGCAGTACTTC
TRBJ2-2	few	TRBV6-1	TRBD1	CASSEGTGDTGELFF	TGTGCCAGCAGTGAAGGGACAGGGGACACCGGGGAGCTGTTTTTT
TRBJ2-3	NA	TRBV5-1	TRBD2	CASSFLAGTDTQYF	TGCGCCAGCAGCTTCCTAGCGGGTACAGATACGCAGTATTTT
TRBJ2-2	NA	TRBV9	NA	CASSAKGDSTGELFF	TGTGCCAGCAGCGCTAAGGGGGATTCTACCGGGGAGCTGTTTTTT
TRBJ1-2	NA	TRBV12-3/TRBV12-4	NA	CASSLSAGGYTF	TGTGCCAGCAGTTTGTCCGCGGGGGGCTACACCTTC
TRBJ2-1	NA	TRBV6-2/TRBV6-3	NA	CASSYSDNEQFF	TGTGCCAGCAGTTATTCGGACAATGAGCAGTTCTTC
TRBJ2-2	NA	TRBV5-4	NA	CASSRQGRDTGELFF	TGTGCCAGCAGCAGGCAGGGGCGCGACACCGGGGAGCTGTTTTTT
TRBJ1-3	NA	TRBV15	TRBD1	CATSTPTRGVTGNTIYF	TGTGCCACCAGCACCCCTACCAGGGGGGTGACTGGAAACACCATATATTTT
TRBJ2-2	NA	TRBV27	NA	CASSFMSSGELFF	TGTGCCAGCAGTTTCATGAGTTCCGGGGAGCTGTTTTTT
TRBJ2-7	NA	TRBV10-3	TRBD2	CAISESASGGDEQYF	TGTGCCATCAGTGAGTCGGCGAGCGGGGGGGACGAGCAGTACTTC
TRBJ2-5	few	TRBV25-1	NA	CATGYIIQGQETQYF	TGTGCCACAGGTTATATAATCCAGGGACAAGAGACCCAGTACTTC
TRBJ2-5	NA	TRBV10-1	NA	CASSDLPQETQYF	TGCGCCAGCAGTGACCTACCCCAAGAGACCCAGTACTTC
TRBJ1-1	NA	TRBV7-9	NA	CASSLGGPEAFF	TGTGCCAGCAGCTTAGGGGGGCCTGAAGCTTTCTTT
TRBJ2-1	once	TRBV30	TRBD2	CGWRGYNEQFF	TGTGGGTGGCGGGGGTACAATGAGCAGTTCTTC
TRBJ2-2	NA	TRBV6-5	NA	CASRGGGEELFF	TGTGCCAGCAGGGGGGGTGGGGAAGAGCTGTTTTTT
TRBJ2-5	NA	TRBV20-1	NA	CSASAGQETQYF	TGCAGTGCTAGTGCCGGTCAAGAGACCCAGTACTTC
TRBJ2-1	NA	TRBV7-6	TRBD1	CASSHRDRGNEQFF	TGTGCCAGCAGCCACCGGGACAGGGGGAATGAGCAGTTCTTC
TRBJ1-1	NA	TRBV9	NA	CASSVGVLGGATEAFF	TGTGCCAGCAGCGTTGGAGTGTTGGGTGGCGCAACTGAAGCTTTCTTT
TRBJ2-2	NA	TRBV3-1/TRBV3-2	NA	CASSPIVQAGELFF	TGTGCCAGCAGCCCGATCGTGCAGGCCGGGGAGCTGTTTTTT
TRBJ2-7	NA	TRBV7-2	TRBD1	CASSASTGLYEQYF	TGTGCCAGCAGCGCCTCGACAGGGCTCTACGAGCAGTACTTC
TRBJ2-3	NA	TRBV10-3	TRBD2	CAIRTSGDDTQYF	TGTGCCATCCGGACTAGCGGCGACGATACGCAGTATTTT